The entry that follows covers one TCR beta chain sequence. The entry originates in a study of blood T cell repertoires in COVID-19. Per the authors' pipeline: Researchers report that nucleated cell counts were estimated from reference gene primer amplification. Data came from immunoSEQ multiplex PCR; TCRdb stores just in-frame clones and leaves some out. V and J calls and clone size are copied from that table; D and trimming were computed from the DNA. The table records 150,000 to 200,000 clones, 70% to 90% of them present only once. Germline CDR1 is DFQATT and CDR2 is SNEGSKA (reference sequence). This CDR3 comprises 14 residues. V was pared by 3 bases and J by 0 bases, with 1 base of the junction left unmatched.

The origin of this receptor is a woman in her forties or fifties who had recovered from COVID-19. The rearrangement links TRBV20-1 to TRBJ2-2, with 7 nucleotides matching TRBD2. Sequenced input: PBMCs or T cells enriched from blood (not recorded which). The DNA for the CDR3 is TGCAGTGCTAGTCGGGGGGCGAACACCGGGGAGCTGTTTTTT. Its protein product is CSASRGANTGELFF.